Below, 3 T cell receptor beta chains from the same sample are listed, as sequenced in a study of blood T cell repertoires in COVID-19. Produced via immunoSEQ multiplex PCR; TCRdb's table is partial and in-frame only. Among 130,000 to 150,000 clones, over 75% were seen once, and the ten largest hold 1% to 1.5%. Sequenced: PBMCs or T cells enriched from blood (not recorded which). These receptors originate from a woman aged 25 to 39 with acute COVID-19.

The chain is built from TRBV28 and TRBJ1-5; D is possibly TRBD1 (5 bases). V was clipped by 6 bases and J by 3 bases, with 18 bases between them. Germline-derived CDR1 and CDR2 are MDHEN and SYDVKM. The CDR3 covers 16 residues. For the CDR3, the DNA is TGTGCCAGCAGCCGTACCCGGGGGTATGACAATCAGCCCCAGCATTTT. It translates to CASSRTRGYDNQPQHF.

The rearrangement uses TRBV18 and TRBJ1-3; D not certain. This CDR3 region has 11 residues. Germline CDR1 KGHSH, CDR2 LQKENI. Trimming took off 3 bases at V and 12 bases at J, with 9 bases between the two ends. Here the CDR3 reads CASSPESGIYF. Here the CDR3 DNA reads TGTGCCAGCTCACCCGAGAGCGGCATATATTTT.

The gene calls are TRBV7-2 and TRBJ2-7, with D possibly being TRBD1 (5 bases). The CDR3 loop spans 16 amino acids. CDR1 SGHTA and CDR2 FQGNSA come from the germline V gene. Trimming left V 0 bases short and J 5 bases short, with 17 bases between. CDR3 DNA sequence: TGTGCCAGCAGCTTAGCAGGGGTCAATCCCCACGACGAGCAGTACTTC. It is translated as CASSLAGVNPHDEQYF.